These T cell receptor beta chains were read from a single sample in a study of circulating CD8 cells and anti-PD-1 response in melanoma. One entry per CDR3 protein, called by TCRdb with MiXCR from the reads. This table has around 540 distinct CDR3 sequences, about 5.9% appearing once. Source: CD8+ T cells from PBMCs, taken at baseline or after one month of anti-PD-1 therapy (not recorded which). The source of these receptors is a human donor with melanoma. CDR3s include the opening cysteine and the closing phenylalanine or tryptophan. A D gene is named only where the DNA matches it firmly. Clone sizes are shown as once, few, many, or a class for an expanded clone.

J gene,clone size,V gene,D gene,CDR3 DNA,CDR3 protein
TRBJ1-1,medium-sized,TRBV27,TRBD1,TGTGCCACGCAATCGACAGGGTATAACACTGAAGCTTTCTTT,CATQSTGYNTEAFF
TRBJ2-3,large,TRBV27,.,TGTGCCAGCAGTTCCGATAGCACAGATACGCAGTATTTT,CASSSDSTDTQYF
TRBJ2-1,large,TRBV2,TRBD1,TGTGCCAGCAGGGCTGACAGGGGGCCCAATGAGCAGTTCTTC,CASRADRGPNEQFF
TRBJ2-4,medium-sized,TRBV7-9,TRBD1,TGTGCCAGCAGCTGGGACAGGGATAAGGACATTCAGTACTTC,CASSWDRDKDIQYF
TRBJ2-5,medium-sized,TRBV2,.,TGTGCCAGACAGAGAGATCAAGAGACCCAGTACTTC,CARQRDQETQYF
TRBJ1-5,large,TRBV5-6,.,TGTGCCAGCAGCTCCCTTAATCAGCCCCAGCATTTT,CASSSLNQPQHF
TRBJ1-1,medium-sized,TRBV19,TRBD1,TGTGCCAGTGGGGACAGGCCGGGAGCTTTCTTT,CASGDRPGAFF
TRBJ2-7,hyperexpanded,TRBV5-5,TRBD1,TGTGCCAGCAGCTCCCTATTACAGGGGGCTTCCTACGAGCAGTACTTC,CASSSLLQGASYEQYF
TRBJ2-1,large,TRBV2,.,TGTGCCAGCAGTGTGAGCAATGAGCAGTTCTTC,CASSVSNEQFF
TRBJ2-7,medium-sized,TRBV28,TRBD2,TGTGCCAGCAGTAGGACTAGCGGGGGGGTGGAGCAGTACTTC,CASSRTSGGVEQYF
TRBJ2-7,large,TRBV7-6,.,TGTGCCAGCAGCTTAGCCGGGACGGATTATGAGCAGTACTTC,CASSLAGTDYEQYF
TRBJ1-5,medium-sized,TRBV28,.,TGTGCCAGCAGTTCGCCCGTTAGGGCTAGCAATCAGCCCCAGCATTTT,CASSSPVRASNQPQHF
TRBJ2-7,medium-sized,TRBV28,.,TGTGCCAGCAGCTTGGACGGTTACGAGCAGTACTTC,CASSLDGYEQYF
TRBJ1-1,large,TRBV6-6,TRBD1,TGTGCCAGCAGCTACACCTTACAGGGGATCACTGAAGCTTTCTTT,CASSYTLQGITEAFF
TRBJ1-2,large,TRBV16,.,TGTGCCAGCAGCCAAGACTTTCTGAGCTATGGCTACACCTTC,CASSQDFLSYGYTF
TRBJ2-7,medium-sized,TRBV7-2,.,TGTGCCAGCAATTGGGGCGGGGCGAACTACGAGCAGTACTTC,CASNWGGANYEQYF
TRBJ1-2,medium-sized,TRBV29-1,.,TGCAGCGCTTACTCGGGGGGCGCCCGGGGCTACACCTTC,CSAYSGGARGYTF
TRBJ2-7,large,TRBV5-5,TRBD1,TGTGCCAGCAGCTCACTCCTTGAGGGGGCTTCCTACGAGCAGTACTTC,CASSSLLEGASYEQYF
TRBJ2-7,large,TRBV7-8,TRBD2,TGTGCCAGCAGCCCCACTAGCGGGGATTACTACGAGCAGTACTTC,CASSPTSGDYYEQYF
TRBJ2-3,large,TRBV7-3,TRBD2,TGTGCCAGCAGCTTATGGCCTAGCGGGGGTATAACAGATACGCAGTATTTT,CASSLWPSGGITDTQYF
TRBJ2-1,medium-sized,TRBV27,.,TGTGCCAGCAGTCCCACACGGCACAATGAGCAGTTCTTC,CASSPTRHNEQFF
TRBJ1-1,medium-sized,TRBV18,.,TGTGCCAGCTCACCGCGAACCGGGACGCTTTTGGACACTGAAGCTTTCTTT,CASSPRTGTLLDTEAFF
TRBJ1-1,hyperexpanded,TRBV2,.,TGTGCCAGCAGTGAAGAAAGGGCTGAAGCTTTCTTT,CASSEERAEAFF
TRBJ1-4,large,TRBV19,.,TGTGCCAGTAGCCCGGGGGCATCCGACCCAGCTAATGAAAAACTGTTTTTT,CASSPGASDPANEKLFF
TRBJ2-3,medium-sized,TRBV20-1,.,TGCAGTGCTTCCCAAGACCCTGGTGGGGGCCTTAGCACAGATACGCAGTATTTT,CSASQDPGGGLSTDTQYF
TRBJ1-1,large,TRBV19,.,TGTGCCAGTAGCACCAGGGATCCCACCTCCAACACTGAAGCTTTCTTT,CASSTRDPTSNTEAFF
TRBJ2-7,medium-sized,TRBV19,TRBD1,TGTGCCAGTAGCAGCACAGGGGGTATCTACGAGCAGTACTTC,CASSSTGGIYEQYF